This T cell receptor beta chain was observed in a study of cytomegalovirus exposure and HLA in healthy donors. Study findings and constraints: Researchers left out some V segments, among them TRBV6-2 and TRBV6-3, as indistinguishable.

The primer mix had 60 Vbeta and 13 Jbeta primers. Sequencing was performed with immunoSEQ multiplex PCR; in TCRdb, only in-frame clones are kept and a portion is missing. The repertoire holds 200,000 to 250,000 clones, with approximately 70% as singletons. Germline V gene lookup returns CDR1 MNHNY and CDR2 SVGAGI (reference sequence). V was cut by 0 bases and J by 5 bases, with 13 bases left in between. The CDR3 is 15 amino acids. A word on this clone: The antigen is unknown.

Sample: PBMCs. The V gene is TRBV6-6, the J gene TRBJ1-2; a weak D match, TRBD1 (5 bases). This sequence was found in a woman aged 25 to 39 in good health and CMV-seronegative. The CDR3 protein is CASSYSGAQGYGYTF. The CDR3 bases are TGTGCCAGCAGTTACTCAGGGGCGCAAGGTTATGGCTACACCTTC.